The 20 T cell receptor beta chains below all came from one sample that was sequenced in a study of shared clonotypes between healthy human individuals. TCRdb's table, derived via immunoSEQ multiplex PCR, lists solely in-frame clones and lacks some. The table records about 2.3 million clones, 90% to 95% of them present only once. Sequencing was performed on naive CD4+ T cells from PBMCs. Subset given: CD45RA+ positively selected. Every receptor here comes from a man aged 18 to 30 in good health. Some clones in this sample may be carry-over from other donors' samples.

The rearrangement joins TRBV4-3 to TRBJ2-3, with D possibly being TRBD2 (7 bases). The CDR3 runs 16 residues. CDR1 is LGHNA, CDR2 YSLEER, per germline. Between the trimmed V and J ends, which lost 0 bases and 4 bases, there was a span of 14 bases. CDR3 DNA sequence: TGCGCCAGCAGCCAAGATCTAAGGGGGGGTTCAGATACGCAGTATTTT. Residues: CASSQDLRGGSDTQYF.

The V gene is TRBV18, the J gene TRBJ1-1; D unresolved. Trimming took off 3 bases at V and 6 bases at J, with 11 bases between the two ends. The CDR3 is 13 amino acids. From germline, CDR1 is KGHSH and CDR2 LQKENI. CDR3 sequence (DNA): TGTGCCAGCTCACCGGTCATTAACGCTGAAGCTTTCTTT. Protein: CASSPVINAEAFF.

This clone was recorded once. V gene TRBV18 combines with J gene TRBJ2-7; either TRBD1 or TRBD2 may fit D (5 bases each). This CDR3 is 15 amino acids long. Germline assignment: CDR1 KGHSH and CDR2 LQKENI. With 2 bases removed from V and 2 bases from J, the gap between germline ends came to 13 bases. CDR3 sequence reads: CASSPSWDRTYEQYF. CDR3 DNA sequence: TGTGCCAGCTCACCATCCTGGGACCGCACCTACGAGCAGTACTTC. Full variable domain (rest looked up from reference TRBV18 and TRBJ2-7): NAGVMQNPRHLVRRRGQEARLRCSPMKGHSHVYWYRQLPEEGLKFMVYLQKENIIDESGMPKERFSAEFPKEGPSILRIQQVVRGDSAAYFCASSPSWDRTYEQYFGPGTRLTVT.

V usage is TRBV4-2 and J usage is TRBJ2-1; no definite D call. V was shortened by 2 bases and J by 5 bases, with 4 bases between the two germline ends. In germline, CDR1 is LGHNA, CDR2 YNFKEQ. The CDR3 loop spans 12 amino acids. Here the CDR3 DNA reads TGTGCCAGCAGCCAACAGAACAATGAGCAGTTCTTC. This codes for CASSQQNNEQFF.

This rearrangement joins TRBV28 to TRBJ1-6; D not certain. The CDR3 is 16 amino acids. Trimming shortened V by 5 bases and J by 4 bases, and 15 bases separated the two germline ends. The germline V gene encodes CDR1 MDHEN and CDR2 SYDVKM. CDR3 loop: CASSTLLGTYNSPLHF. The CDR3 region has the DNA TGTGCCAGCAGTACCCTATTGGGAACATATAATTCACCCCTCCACTTT. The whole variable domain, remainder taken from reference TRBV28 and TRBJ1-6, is DVKVTQSSRYLVKRTGEKVFLECVQDMDHENMFWYRQDPGLGLRLIYFSYDVKMKEKGDIPEGYSVSREKKERFSLILESASTNQTSMYLCASSTLLGTYNSPLHFGNGTRLTVT.

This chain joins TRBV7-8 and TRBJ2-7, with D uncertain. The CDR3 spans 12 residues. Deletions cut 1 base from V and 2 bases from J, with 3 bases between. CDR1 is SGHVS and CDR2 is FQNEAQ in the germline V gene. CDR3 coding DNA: TGTGCCAGCAGCTTAGGGACCTACGAGCAGTACTTC. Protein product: CASSLGTYEQYF.

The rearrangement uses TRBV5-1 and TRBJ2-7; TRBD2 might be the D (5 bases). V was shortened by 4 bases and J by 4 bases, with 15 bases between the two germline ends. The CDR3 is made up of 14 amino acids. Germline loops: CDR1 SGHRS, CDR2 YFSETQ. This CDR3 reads CASSPGIGGYEQYF. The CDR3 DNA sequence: TGCGCCAGCAGCCCGGGGATCGGCGGGTACGAGCAGTACTTC.

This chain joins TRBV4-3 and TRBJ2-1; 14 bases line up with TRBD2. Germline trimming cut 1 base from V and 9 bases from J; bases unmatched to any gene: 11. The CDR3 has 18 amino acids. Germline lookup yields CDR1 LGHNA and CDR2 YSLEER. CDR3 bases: TGCGCCAGCAGCCAAGGTAATAGGGGACTAGCGGGAGTGAGTGAGCAGTTCTTC. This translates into CASSQGNRGLAGVSEQFF.

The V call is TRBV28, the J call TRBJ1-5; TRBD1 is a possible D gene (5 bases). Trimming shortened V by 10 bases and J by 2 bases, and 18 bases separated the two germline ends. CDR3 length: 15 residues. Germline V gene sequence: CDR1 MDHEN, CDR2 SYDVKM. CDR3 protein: CATSSPGLGNQPQHF. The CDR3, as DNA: TGTGCCACTTCTTCCCCAGGGCTGGGCAATCAGCCCCAGCATTTT.

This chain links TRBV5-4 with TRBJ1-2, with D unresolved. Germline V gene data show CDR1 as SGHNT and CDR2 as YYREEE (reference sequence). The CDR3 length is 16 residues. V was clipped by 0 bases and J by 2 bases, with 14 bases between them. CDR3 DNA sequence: TGTGCCAGCAGCTTGGTCGGCAGGCGATCGAACTATGGCTACACCTTC. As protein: CASSLVGRRSNYGYTF.

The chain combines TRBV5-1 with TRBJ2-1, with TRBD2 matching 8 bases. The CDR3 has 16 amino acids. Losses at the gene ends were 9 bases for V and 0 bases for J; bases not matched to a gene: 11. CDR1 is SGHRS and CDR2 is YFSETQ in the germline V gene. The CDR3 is CATSFSGVSSYNEQFF. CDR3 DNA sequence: TGCGCCACTTCCTTTAGCGGGGTGAGCTCCTACAATGAGCAGTTCTTC.

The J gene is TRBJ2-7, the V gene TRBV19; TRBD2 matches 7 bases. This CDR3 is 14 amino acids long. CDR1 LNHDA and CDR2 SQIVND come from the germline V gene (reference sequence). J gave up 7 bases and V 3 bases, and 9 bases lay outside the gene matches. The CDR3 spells CASSIIGGGGEQYF. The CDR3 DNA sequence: TGTGCCAGTAGTATTATTGGCGGGGGTGGAGAGCAGTACTTC. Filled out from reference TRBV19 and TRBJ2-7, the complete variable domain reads DGGITQSPKYLFRKEGQNVTLSCEQNLNHDAMYWYRQDPGQGLRLIYYSQIVNDFQKGDIAEGYSVSREKKESFPLTVTSAQKNPTAFYLCASSIIGGGGEQYFGPGTRLTVT.

CDR3 loop: CSVGAGGASHEQYF. The CDR3, as DNA: TGCAGCGTTGGCGCAGGGGGCGCCTCTCACGAGCAGTACTTC. The rearrangement uses TRBV29-1 and TRBJ2-7, with 8 positions matching TRBD1. Germline V gives CDR1 SQVTM, CDR2 ANQGSEA. V lost 4 bases, J lost 5 bases, and 10 bases stayed unmatched. The CDR3 has 14 amino acids.

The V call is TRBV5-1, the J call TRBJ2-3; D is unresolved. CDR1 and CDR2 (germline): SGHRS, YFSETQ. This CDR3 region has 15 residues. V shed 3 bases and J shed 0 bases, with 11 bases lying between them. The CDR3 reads CASSSGSPSTDTQYF. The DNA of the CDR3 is TGCGCCAGCAGCTCGGGTTCTCCTAGCACAGATACGCAGTATTTT.

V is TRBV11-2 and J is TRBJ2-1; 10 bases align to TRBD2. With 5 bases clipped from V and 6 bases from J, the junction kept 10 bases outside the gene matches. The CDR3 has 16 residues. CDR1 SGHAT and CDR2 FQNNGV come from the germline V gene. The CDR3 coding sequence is TGTGCCAGCAGCCCCAAACAGGGGACTAGCGTCAATGAGCAGTTCTTC. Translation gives CASSPKQGTSVNEQFF.

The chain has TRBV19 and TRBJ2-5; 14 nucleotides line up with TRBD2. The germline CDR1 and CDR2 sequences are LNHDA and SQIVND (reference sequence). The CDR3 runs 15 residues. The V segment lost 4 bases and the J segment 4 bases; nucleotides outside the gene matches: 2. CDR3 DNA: TGTGCCAGTAGTAAGACTAGCGGGAGGGGAGAGACCCAGTACTTC. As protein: CASSKTSGRGETQYF.

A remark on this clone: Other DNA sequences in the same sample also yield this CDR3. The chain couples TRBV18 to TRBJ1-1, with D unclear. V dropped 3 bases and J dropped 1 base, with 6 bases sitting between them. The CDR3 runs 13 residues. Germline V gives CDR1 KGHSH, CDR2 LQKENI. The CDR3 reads CASSPSGNTEAFF. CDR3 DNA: TGTGCCAGCTCACCTTCGGGGAACACTGAAGCTTTCTTT.

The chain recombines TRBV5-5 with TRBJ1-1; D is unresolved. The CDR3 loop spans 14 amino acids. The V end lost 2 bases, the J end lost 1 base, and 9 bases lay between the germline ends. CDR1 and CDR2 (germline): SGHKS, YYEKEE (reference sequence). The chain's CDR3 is CASSFGVPNTEAFF. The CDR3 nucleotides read TGTGCCAGCAGCTTTGGGGTACCGAACACTGAAGCTTTCTTT.

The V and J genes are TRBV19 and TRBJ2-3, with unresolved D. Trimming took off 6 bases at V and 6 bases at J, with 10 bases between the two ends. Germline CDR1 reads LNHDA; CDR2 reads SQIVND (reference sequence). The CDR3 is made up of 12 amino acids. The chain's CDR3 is CASRAAGDTQYF. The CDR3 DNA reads TGTGCCAGTAGGGCTGCTGGGGATACGCAGTATTTT.

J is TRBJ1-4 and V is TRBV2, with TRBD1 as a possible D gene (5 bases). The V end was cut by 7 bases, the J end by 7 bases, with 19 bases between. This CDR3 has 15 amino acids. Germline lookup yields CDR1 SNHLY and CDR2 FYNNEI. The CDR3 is CASTRPTGQSEKLFF. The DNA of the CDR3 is TGTGCCAGCACTCGACCCACAGGACAAAGTGAAAAACTGTTTTTT.